This TCR beta chain appears in the sequencing data of a study of T-cell reconstitution after alpha-beta-depleted transplantation in children. The germline V gene has CDR1 DFQATT and CDR2 SNEGSKA (reference sequence). The CDR3 is 13 amino acids. The V and J ends lost 6 bases and 4 bases respectively, with 15 bases between them. TCRbeta library construction was performed incorporating unique molecular identifiers. MiXCR, run by TCRdb on the PCR reads, gives a single entry per CDR3 protein. The table has hundreds of thousands of distinct CDR3 sequences, approximately 22% seen once; the top ten hold around 14%.

Sequencing was performed on PBMCs, mostly from graft donor cells, taken 360 days after TCRalphabeta/CD19-depleted stem cell transplant. The chain couples TRBV20-1 to TRBJ1-2; D unclear. The TCR sequence derives from a boy younger than two who had a stem cell transplant for acute myeloid leukemia, so the T cells may come from the graft donor. In nucleotides, the CDR3 is TGCAGTGCCGCAGGCAGTCCGGCCTATGGCTACACCTTC. It yields the protein CSAAGSPAYGYTF.